This passage covers 18 T cell receptor beta chains from one sample sequenced in a study of high-grade serous ovarian cancer treatment subgroups. The tumor samples were collected prior to definitive surgery or chemotherapy. Libraries were prepared by immunoSEQ multiplex PCR; TCRdb keeps only in-frame clonotypes and omits some of them. The sample includes thousands of clones, approximately 79% seen only once; the top ten take over 6.5%. Source material: tumor tissue. These receptors all come from a human donor with high-grade serous ovarian cancer.

J is TRBJ2-4 and V is TRBV6-1, with no clear D. This CDR3 spans 13 amino acids. Germline V gene sequence: CDR1 MNHNS, CDR2 SASEGT. With 7 bases removed from V and 6 bases from J, the gap between germline ends came to 13 bases. CDR3 DNA: TGTGCCAGCACCCACCCGGTGGGAAACATTCAGTACTTC. Translation: CASTHPVGNIQYF.

This chain links TRBV7-2 with TRBJ1-6; D remains unclear. The germline gives CDR1 SGHTA, CDR2 FQGNSA. Trimming removed 1 base from V and 7 bases from J, with 8 bases in between. The CDR3 has 14 amino acids. DNA of the CDR3: TGTGCCAGCAGCTTAGTAGGTTTCAATTCACCCCTCCACTTT. Translated: CASSLVGFNSPLHF.

This chain joins TRBV10-3 and TRBJ1-3; a possible D gene is TRBD1 (5 bases). CDR1 is ENHRY, CDR2 SYGVKD, per germline. The CDR3 totals 17 residues. Trimming took off 0 bases at V and 0 bases at J, with 12 bases between the two ends. CDR3 DNA: TGTGCCATCAGTGAGTCGACCGCCGGGGGCTCTGGAAACACCATATATTTT. Its protein is CAISESTAGGSGNTIYF.

This rearrangement joins TRBV5-1 to TRBJ1-1, with TRBD1 matching 8 bases. J gave up 1 base and V 3 bases, and 5 bases lay outside the gene matches. Germline V lookup: CDR1 SGHRS, CDR2 YFSETQ. The CDR3 runs to 15 residues. CDR3 loop: CASSSGQGENTEAFF. The CDR3, as DNA: TGCGCCAGCAGCTCCGGACAGGGCGAGAACACTGAAGCTTTCTTT.

CDR3 region: CASSPPGTGYEKLFF. The CDR3 coding sequence is TGTGCCAGCAGCCCTCCCGGGACAGGGTACGAAAAACTGTTTTTT. This sequence joins TRBV7-9 and TRBJ1-4; 9 nucleotides match TRBD1. Trimming cost V 5 bases and J 8 bases; bases outside gene matches: 9. Germline V lookup: CDR1 SEHNR, CDR2 FQNEAQ (reference sequence). CDR3 length: 15 amino acids.

The rearrangement joins TRBV14 to TRBJ2-7; 7 bases are shared with TRBD1. Unmatched junction bases numbered 3, after V lost 2 bases and J lost 5 bases. The germline V gene encodes CDR1 SGHDN and CDR2 FVKESK. CDR3 length: 13 residues. The CDR3 here is CASSQSDRDEQYF. CDR3 nucleotide sequence: TGTGCCAGCAGCCAATCTGACAGGGACGAGCAGTACTTC. Combining the CDR3 with reference TRBV14 and TRBJ2-7 gives the whole variable domain EAGVTQFPSHSVIEKGQTVTLRCDPISGHDNLYWYRRVMGKEIKFLLHFVKESKQDESGMPNNRFLAERTGGTYSTLKVQPAELEDSGVYFCASSQSDRDEQYFGPGTRLTVT.

J is TRBJ1-5 and V is TRBV4-2; D remains unclear. The length of the CDR3 is 15 residues. Germline CDR1 and CDR2: LGHNA and YNFKEQ. Trimming took 1 base from V and 1 from J, leaving 8 bases between them. CDR3 in amino acids: CASSQVSPSNQPQHF. CDR3 in DNA: TGTGCCAGCAGCCAAGTAAGCCCAAGCAATCAGCCCCAGCATTTT.

This chain joins TRBV4-1 and TRBJ2-7, with a possible D match to TRBD2 (5 bases). The CDR3 loop spans 16 amino acids. Germline V lookup: CDR1 MGHRA, CDR2 YSYEKL. Trimming removed 1 base from V and 2 bases from J, with 15 bases in between. The CDR3 nucleotides are TGCGCCAGCAGCCAAGGTCCCGAGAGGGCGACCTACGAGCAGTACTTC. Its translation: CASSQGPERATYEQYF.

This clone came up a few times. The genes are TRBV27 and TRBJ2-7, with 8 bases fitting TRBD1. From germline, CDR1 is MNHEY and CDR2 SMNVEV (reference sequence). The CDR3 extends over 17 amino acids. V gave up 5 bases and J gave up 3 bases; unmatched junction bases: 15. DNA for the CDR3: TGTGCCAGCAGTCTCCACCGGAGGACAGGGAGCTTCTACGAGCAGTACTTC. Protein sequence: CASSLHRRTGSFYEQYF.

V usage is TRBV6-1 and J usage is TRBJ2-3; TRBD2 might be the D (6 bases). The CDR3 sequence is 14 residues long. V dropped 7 bases and J dropped 1 base, with 12 bases sitting between them. Germline assignment: CDR1 MNHNS and CDR2 SASEGT. CDR3 protein: CASTSGGGTDTQYF. CDR3 DNA: TGTGCCAGCACCTCCGGAGGGGGCACAGATACGCAGTATTTT.

The chain links TRBV11-3 to TRBJ2-7; tentatively, D is TRBD1 (5 bases). The CDR3 covers 14 residues. Trimming shortened V by 5 bases and J by 4 bases, and 15 bases separated the two germline ends. Germline-derived CDR1 and CDR2 are SGHNT and YENEEA. CDR3 sequence reads: CASSRVPGPYEQYF. The CDR3 coding sequence is TGTGCCAGCAGCCGAGTCCCAGGGCCTTACGAGCAGTACTTC. The full variable domain, completed using reference TRBV11-3 and TRBJ2-7, is EAGVVQSPRYKIIEKKQPVAFWCNPISGHNTLYWYLQNLGQGPELLIRYENEEAVDDSQLPKDRFSAERLKGVDSTLKIQPAELGDSAVYLCASSRVPGPYEQYFGPGTRLTVT.

The chain uses TRBV7-2 and TRBJ1-1; 8 bases agree with TRBD1. This CDR3 spans 19 amino acids. CDR1 is SGHTA and CDR2 is FQGNSA in the germline V gene. Trimming removed 0 bases from V and 4 bases from J; junction bases left unmatched: 16. CDR3 region: CASSLANPGRGGTGTEAFF. CDR3 coding DNA: TGTGCCAGCAGCTTAGCGAACCCGGGACGGGGAGGGACAGGCACTGAAGCTTTCTTT. The full variable domain, in which reference TRBV7-2 and TRBJ1-1 provide the parts outside the CDR3, is GAGVSQSPSNKVTEKGKDVELRCDPISGHTALYWYRQSLGQGLEFLIYFQGNSAPDKSGLPSDRFSAERTGGSVSTLTIQRTQQEDSAVYLCASSLANPGRGGTGTEAFFGQGTRLTVV.

This rearrangement joins TRBV7-2 to TRBJ2-3; 11 nucleotides agree with TRBD2. The CDR3 runs to 16 residues. Germline loops: CDR1 SGHTA, CDR2 FQGNSA. Trimming took 2 bases from V and 6 from J; bases not matched to a gene: 7. This CDR3 is CASSLRTSGLPDTQYF. DNA for the CDR3: TGTGCCAGCAGCTTACGGACTAGCGGGTTACCGGATACGCAGTATTTT.

This clone was observed a few times. The chain couples TRBV9 to TRBJ1-1; 7 bases are a match to TRBD1. Germline CDR1 and CDR2: SGDLS and YYNGEE. CDR3 length: 15 residues. V lost 4 bases to trimming and J lost 0 bases; unmatched junction nucleotides: 6. CDR3 sequence: CASSIDRVMNTEAFF. CDR3 in DNA: TGTGCCAGCAGCATTGACAGGGTTATGAACACTGAAGCTTTCTTT.

This chain connects TRBV19 to TRBJ2-2; 7 bases are a match to TRBD1. Germline V gives CDR1 LNHDA, CDR2 SQIVND (reference sequence). This CDR3 contains 17 residues. V lost 2 bases to trimming and J lost 1 base; unmatched junction nucleotides: 7. Here the CDR3 DNA reads TGTGCCAGTAGTATAATTGGGACAGACAGGAACACCGGGGAGCTGTTTTTT. It specifies CASSIIGTDRNTGELFF.

The CDR3 region is CASSLLDSKRNTEAFF. DNA for the CDR3: TGTGCCAGCAGCTTACTCGACAGCAAAAGGAACACTGAAGCTTTCTTT. The chain uses TRBV5-7 and TRBJ1-1; D perhaps matches TRBD1 (5 bases). TRBV5-7 is an open reading frame, and its role is uncertain. Trimming cost V 2 bases and J 1 base, with 15 bases left between them. The CDR3 sequence is 16 residues long.

V and J are TRBV5-6 and TRBJ2-1, with D perhaps matching TRBD1 (5 bases). V lost 2 bases to trimming and J lost 4 bases, with 7 bases between them. Germline CDR1 reads SGHDT; CDR2 reads YYEEEE. The CDR3 is 13 amino acids. The CDR3 DNA is TGTGCCAGCAGCTTCGACAGTTACAATGAGCAGTTCTTC. Residues: CASSFDSYNEQFF.

The chain joins TRBV25-1 to TRBJ1-5; D might be TRBD1 (6 bases). Per germline, CDR1 MGHDK and CDR2 SYGVNS. The CDR3 runs 15 residues. Deletions cut 2 bases from V and 4 bases from J, with 12 bases between. For the CDR3, the DNA is TGTGCCAGCAGTGAAACCGGACAGCCAAATCAGCCCCAGCATTTT. Its translation is CASSETGQPNQPQHF.